The rows below give T cell receptor beta chains drawn from one sample of a study of regulatory T cells in long-lasting Graves disease. TCRdb passed the multiplex PCR reads through MiXCR, listing each CDR3 protein once. The sample has over 400,000 distinct CDR3 sequences, roughly 15% seen once; the top ten hold approximately 15%. These data are also associated with another study on T cells in Graves' hyperthyroidism and ophthalmopathy.

The sample consisted of peripheral blood mononuclear cells (PBMCs), taken at new diagnosis, from a patient treated with antithyroid drugs. Receptors were obtained from a woman in her 50s with Graves disease. Each CDR3 is given without its conserved first and last residue. Each record gives: CDR3 protein, D gene, V gene, J gene. The D gene is left open where the match is weak.

CDR3 protein: ASSLRGMYQPQH; D gene: NA; V gene: TRBV5-6; J gene: TRBJ1-5
CDR3 protein: AIGTGLTYSPAYEQY; D gene: TRBD1; V gene: TRBV10-3; J gene: TRBJ2-7
CDR3 protein: ASSLSIRWEQF; D gene: NA; V gene: TRBV27; J gene: TRBJ2-1
CDR3 protein: ASSGGLIPYEQY; D gene: NA; V gene: TRBV5-1; J gene: TRBJ2-7
CDR3 protein: ASTKDLQETQY; D gene: NA; V gene: TRBV6-1; J gene: TRBJ2-5
CDR3 protein: ASSLGGTGGAGNTIY; D gene: TRBD1; V gene: TRBV7-8; J gene: TRBJ1-3
CDR3 protein: ASREGYNEQF; D gene: NA; V gene: TRBV28; J gene: TRBJ2-1
CDR3 protein: ASSSGQGAAGNTIY; D gene: TRBD1; V gene: TRBV5-4; J gene: TRBJ1-3
CDR3 protein: ASSEARRIPY; D gene: NA; V gene: TRBV2; J gene: TRBJ2-5
CDR3 protein: ASSEALAESTDTQY; D gene: TRBD2; V gene: TRBV2; J gene: TRBJ2-3
CDR3 protein: ASSYSAGQGDEQY; D gene: TRBD1; V gene: TRBV6-2/TRBV6-3; J gene: TRBJ2-7
CDR3 protein: ASSEGLAREQY; D gene: TRBD2; V gene: TRBV6-1; J gene: TRBJ2-7
CDR3 protein: ASSFFGTETQY; D gene: NA; V gene: TRBV7-9; J gene: TRBJ2-5
CDR3 protein: ASSLGTGGFYGYT; D gene: TRBD1; V gene: TRBV12-3/TRBV12-4; J gene: TRBJ1-2
CDR3 protein: ASSQEPGLPTYEQY; D gene: NA; V gene: TRBV4-2; J gene: TRBJ2-7
CDR3 protein: ASSIGATGDTQY; D gene: NA; V gene: TRBV19; J gene: TRBJ2-3
CDR3 protein: ASSEDGFWY; D gene: NA; V gene: TRBV7-9; J gene: TRBJ2-5
CDR3 protein: ASSEPHRGSAYEQY; D gene: TRBD1; V gene: TRBV10-1; J gene: TRBJ2-7
CDR3 protein: ASSPGASGSPGTDTQY; D gene: TRBD2; V gene: TRBV7-9; J gene: TRBJ2-3
CDR3 protein: ASSLDLDSNEQF; D gene: NA; V gene: TRBV11-2; J gene: TRBJ2-1
CDR3 protein: ASSNTLGQYSNQPQH; D gene: NA; V gene: TRBV28; J gene: TRBJ1-5
CDR3 protein: ASTPIAGKPYEQY; D gene: NA; V gene: TRBV27; J gene: TRBJ2-7
CDR3 protein: ASSYSGRGSNQPQH; D gene: NA; V gene: TRBV6-2/TRBV6-3; J gene: TRBJ1-5
CDR3 protein: ASSLLGGANYGYT; D gene: NA; V gene: TRBV5-1; J gene: TRBJ1-2
CDR3 protein: ASSLPTSGSQY; D gene: TRBD2; V gene: TRBV7-2; J gene: TRBJ2-3
CDR3 protein: ASNREGVGYEQY; D gene: NA; V gene: TRBV6-1; J gene: TRBJ2-7
CDR3 protein: ASSERGAPDEKLF; D gene: NA; V gene: TRBV3-1; J gene: TRBJ1-4
CDR3 protein: ASSSTGVGTEAF; D gene: TRBD1; V gene: TRBV5-1; J gene: TRBJ1-1
CDR3 protein: ASSPRGLEGRYNEQF; D gene: NA; V gene: TRBV28; J gene: TRBJ2-1
CDR3 protein: ASSGREKTSTDTQY; D gene: NA; V gene: TRBV9; J gene: TRBJ2-3
CDR3 protein: AGMRGREETQY; D gene: TRBD1; V gene: TRBV6-2/TRBV6-3; J gene: TRBJ2-5
CDR3 protein: ASSIRDSSYEQY; D gene: TRBD1; V gene: TRBV19; J gene: TRBJ2-7
CDR3 protein: ASSLVSRGTSNTGELF; D gene: TRBD1; V gene: TRBV5-1; J gene: TRBJ2-2
CDR3 protein: ASSSGSSDYEQY; D gene: TRBD2; V gene: TRBV19; J gene: TRBJ2-7
CDR3 protein: ASSEGPRSLNQPQH; D gene: NA; V gene: TRBV25-1; J gene: TRBJ1-5